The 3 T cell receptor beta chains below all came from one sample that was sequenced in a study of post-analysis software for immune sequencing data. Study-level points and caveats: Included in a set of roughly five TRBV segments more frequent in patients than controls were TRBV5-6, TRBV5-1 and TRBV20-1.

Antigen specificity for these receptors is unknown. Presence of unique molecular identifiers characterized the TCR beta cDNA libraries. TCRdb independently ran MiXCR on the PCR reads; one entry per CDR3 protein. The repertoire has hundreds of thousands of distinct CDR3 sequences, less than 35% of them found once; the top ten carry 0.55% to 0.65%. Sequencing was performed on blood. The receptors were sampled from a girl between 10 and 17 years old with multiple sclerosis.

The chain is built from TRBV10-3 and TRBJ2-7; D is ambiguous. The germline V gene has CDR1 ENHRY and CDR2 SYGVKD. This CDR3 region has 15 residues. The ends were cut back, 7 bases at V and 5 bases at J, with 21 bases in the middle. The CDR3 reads CAITPWSLRSHEQYF. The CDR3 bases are TGTGCCATCACACCTTGGAGCCTCAGAAGCCACGAGCAGTACTTC.

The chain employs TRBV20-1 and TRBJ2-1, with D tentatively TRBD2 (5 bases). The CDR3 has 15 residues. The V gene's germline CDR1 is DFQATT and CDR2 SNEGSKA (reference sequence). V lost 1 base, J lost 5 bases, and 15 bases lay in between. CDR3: CSARAASLVHNEQFF. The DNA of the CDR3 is TGCAGTGCTAGAGCGGCTAGCTTAGTGCACAATGAGCAGTTCTTC.

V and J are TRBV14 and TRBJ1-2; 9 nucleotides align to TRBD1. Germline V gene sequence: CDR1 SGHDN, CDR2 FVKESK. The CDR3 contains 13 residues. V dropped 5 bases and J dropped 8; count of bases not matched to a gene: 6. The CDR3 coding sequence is TGTGCCAGCAGCTGGACAGGGGTAGGCGGCTACACCTTC. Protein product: CASSWTGVGGYTF.